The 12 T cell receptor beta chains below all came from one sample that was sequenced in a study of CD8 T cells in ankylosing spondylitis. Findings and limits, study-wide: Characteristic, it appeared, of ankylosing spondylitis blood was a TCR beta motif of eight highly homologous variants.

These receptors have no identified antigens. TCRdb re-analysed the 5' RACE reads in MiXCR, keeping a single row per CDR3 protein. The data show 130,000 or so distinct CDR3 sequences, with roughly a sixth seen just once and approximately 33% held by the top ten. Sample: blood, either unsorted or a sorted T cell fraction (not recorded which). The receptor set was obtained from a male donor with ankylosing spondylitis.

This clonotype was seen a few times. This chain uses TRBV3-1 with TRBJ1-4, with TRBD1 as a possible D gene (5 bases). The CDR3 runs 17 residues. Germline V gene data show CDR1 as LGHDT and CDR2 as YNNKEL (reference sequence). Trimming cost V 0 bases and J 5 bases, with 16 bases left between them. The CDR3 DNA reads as TGTGCCAGCAGCCAAGAGTGGCTCGGGGCTGCAAATGAAAAACTGTTTTTT. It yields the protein CASSQEWLGAANEKLFF.

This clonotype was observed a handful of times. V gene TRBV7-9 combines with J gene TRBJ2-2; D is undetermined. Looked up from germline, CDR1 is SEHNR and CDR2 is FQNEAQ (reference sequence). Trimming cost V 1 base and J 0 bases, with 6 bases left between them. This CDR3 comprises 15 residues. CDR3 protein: CASSLVSANTGELFF. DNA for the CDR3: TGTGCCAGCAGCTTAGTTAGTGCGAACACCGGGGAGCTGTTTTTT.

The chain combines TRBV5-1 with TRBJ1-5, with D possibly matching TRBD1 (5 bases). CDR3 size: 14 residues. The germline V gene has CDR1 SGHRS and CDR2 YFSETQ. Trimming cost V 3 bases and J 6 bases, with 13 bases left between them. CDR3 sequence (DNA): TGCGCCAGCAGCTGGACATGGGGCGGTCAGCCCCAGCATTTT. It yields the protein CASSWTWGGQPQHF.

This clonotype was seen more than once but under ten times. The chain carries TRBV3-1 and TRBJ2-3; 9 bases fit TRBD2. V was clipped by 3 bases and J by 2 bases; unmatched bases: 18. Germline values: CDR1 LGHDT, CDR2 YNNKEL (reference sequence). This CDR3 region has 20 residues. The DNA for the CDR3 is TGTGCCAGCAGCCATCCGGCAGGCGGACTAGCGAGAGTCCCCACAGATACGCAGTATTTT. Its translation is CASSHPAGGLARVPTDTQYF.

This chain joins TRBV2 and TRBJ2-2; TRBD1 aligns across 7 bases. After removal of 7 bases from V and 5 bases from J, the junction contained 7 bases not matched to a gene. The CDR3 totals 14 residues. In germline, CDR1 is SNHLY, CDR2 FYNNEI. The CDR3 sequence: CASNSAGGTGELFF. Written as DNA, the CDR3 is TGTGCCAGCAACTCGGCAGGGGGAACCGGGGAGCTGTTTTTT.

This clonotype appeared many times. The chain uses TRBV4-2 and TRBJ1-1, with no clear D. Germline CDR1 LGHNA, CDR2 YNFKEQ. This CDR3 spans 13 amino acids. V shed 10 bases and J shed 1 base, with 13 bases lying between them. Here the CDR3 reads CATAPGSNTEAFF. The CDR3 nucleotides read TGTGCCACCGCCCCCGGCTCGAACACTGAAGCTTTCTTT.

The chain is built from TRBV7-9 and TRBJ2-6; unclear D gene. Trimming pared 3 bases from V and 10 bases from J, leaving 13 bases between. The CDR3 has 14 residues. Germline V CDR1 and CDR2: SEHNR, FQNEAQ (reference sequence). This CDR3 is CASSFVDGLNVLTF. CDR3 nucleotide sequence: TGTGCCAGCAGCTTCGTGGACGGCCTTAACGTCCTGACTTTC.

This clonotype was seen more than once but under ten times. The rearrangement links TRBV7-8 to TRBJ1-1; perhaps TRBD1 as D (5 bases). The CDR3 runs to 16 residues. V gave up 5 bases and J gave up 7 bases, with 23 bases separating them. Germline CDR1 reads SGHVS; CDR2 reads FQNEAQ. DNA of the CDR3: TGTGCCAGCAGCCTTAGCCCCCGGGGCAAGCCCTATGAAGCTTTCTTT. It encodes CASSLSPRGKPYEAFF.

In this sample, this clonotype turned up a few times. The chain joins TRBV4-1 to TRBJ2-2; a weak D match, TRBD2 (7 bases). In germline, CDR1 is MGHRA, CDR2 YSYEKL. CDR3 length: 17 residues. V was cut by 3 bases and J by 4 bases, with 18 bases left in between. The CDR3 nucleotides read TGCGCCAGCAGCCACCCGAGGGGGGGGCTAGGCACCGGGGAGCTGTTTTTT. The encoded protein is CASSHPRGGLGTGELFF.

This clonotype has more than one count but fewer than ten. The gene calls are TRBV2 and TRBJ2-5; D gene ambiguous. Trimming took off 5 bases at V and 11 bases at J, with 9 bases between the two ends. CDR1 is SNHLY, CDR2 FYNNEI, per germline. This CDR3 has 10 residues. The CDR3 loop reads CASSRPEQYF. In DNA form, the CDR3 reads TGTGCCAGCAGTCGGCCAGAGCAGTACTTC.

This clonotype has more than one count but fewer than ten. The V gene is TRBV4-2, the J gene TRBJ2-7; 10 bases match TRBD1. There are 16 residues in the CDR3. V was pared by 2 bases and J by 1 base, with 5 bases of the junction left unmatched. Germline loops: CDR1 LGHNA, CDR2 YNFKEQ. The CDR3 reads CASSQPKGQGSYEQYF. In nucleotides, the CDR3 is TGTGCCAGCAGCCAACCCAAGGGACAGGGGTCCTACGAGCAGTACTTC.

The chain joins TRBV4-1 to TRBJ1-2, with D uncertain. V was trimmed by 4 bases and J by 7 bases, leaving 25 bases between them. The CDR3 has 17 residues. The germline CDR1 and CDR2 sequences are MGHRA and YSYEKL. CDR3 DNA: TGCGCCAGCAGCCGGAGGGATACCGGACCAGAATCTATTGGCTACACCTTC. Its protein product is CASSRRDTGPESIGYTF.